This T cell receptor (beta chain) emerged from a study of CD8 T cells in Susac syndrome. RNA amounts of roughly 0.5 to 1 ug underwent reverse transcription with random hexamers. The amplification used immunoSEQ multiplex PCR on TCR beta CDR3; it spanned 54 Vbeta and 13 Jbeta. TCRdb redid the calling of the immunoSEQ multiplex PCR reads with MiXCR, one entry per CDR3 protein. The sample holds about 290,000 distinct CDR3 sequences, 89% seen once. CD8+ and CD4+ T cells from blood underwent TCR beta sequencing, which was carried out in a high-throughput format. The germline gives CDR1 SGHKS, CDR2 YYEKEE (reference sequence). The V end was cut by 1 base, the J end by 5 bases, with 9 bases between. This CDR3 has 13 residues.

This clonotype was obtained from a human donor with multiple sclerosis. The chain carries TRBV5-5 and TRBJ1-1; no definite D call. The sample comprised CD8+ T cells from PBMCs. The CDR3 DNA reads as TGTGCCAGCAGCTTGTGGGTAGAAACTGAAGCTTTCTTT. It codes for CASSLWVETEAFF.